A single sample gave rise to the 4 T cell receptor beta chains below, sequenced in a study of response to subunit inactivated influenza vaccine. A single record per CDR3 protein comes from TCRdb applying MiXCR to the RT-PCR reads. The data hold about 700,000 distinct CDR3 sequences, with over 11% observed a single time. The specimen comprised PBMCs from blood, sampled approximately 15 days before vaccination. Every receptor here comes from a man aged 50 to 59 who received an inactivated influenza vaccine.

The table lists this clonotype with a few counts. This sequence joins TRBV20-1 and TRBJ2-7; 9 positions match TRBD2. The CDR3 contains 14 residues. Germline V lookup: CDR1 DFQATT, CDR2 SNEGSKA (reference sequence). With 0 bases clipped from V and 6 bases from J, the junction kept 6 bases outside the gene matches. This CDR3 is CSAREASGISEQYF. The CDR3 DNA reads TGCAGTGCTAGAGAGGCTAGCGGGATAAGCGAGCAGTACTTC.

With regard to this clonotype: A much larger clone differs from this one at a single base, so this may be a read error. The chain joins TRBV5-1 to TRBJ2-6; no clear D. The V end lost 0 bases, the J end lost 5 bases, and 12 bases lay between the germline ends. Germline values: CDR1 SGHRS, CDR2 YFSETQ. The CDR3 runs to 16 residues. The CDR3 bases are TGCGCCAGCAGCTTGGTAGTAGCTTCTAGGGCCAACGTCCTGACTTTC. It encodes CASSLVVASRANVLTF.

The chain employs TRBV7-3 and TRBJ2-3, with 7 bases fitting TRBD2. Germline trimming cut 6 bases from V and 9 bases from J; bases unmatched to any gene: 12. Germline V CDR1 and CDR2: SGHTA, FQGTGA. This CDR3 comprises 14 residues. The CDR3 sequence: CASRPTGGASTQYF. CDR3 nucleotide sequence: TGTGCCAGCAGGCCTACGGGAGGTGCGTCGACGCAGTATTTT.

This clonotype occurred many times. The chain joins TRBV2 to TRBJ2-7; possibly TRBD1 or TRBD2 for D (5 bases each). Trimming shortened V by 6 bases and J by 1 base, and 16 bases separated the two germline ends. Germline CDR1 SNHLY, CDR2 FYNNEI. The CDR3 contains 15 residues. As DNA, the CDR3 is TGTGCCAGCAGACAGGCCCTAGCCGTATCCTACGAGCAGTACTTC. The encoded protein is CASRQALAVSYEQYF.